This paragraph reports one TCR beta chain. These data belong to a study of blood T cell repertoires in COVID-19. The protocol was immunoSEQ multiplex PCR, while the TCRdb copy is restricted to in-frame clones and leaves out a portion. The profile covers about 250,000 clones, with approximately 84% appearing a single time and around 4% taken by the ten largest. Germline CDR1 SGHRS, CDR2 YFSETQ. V lost 1 base and J 1 base, leaving 14 bases between the germline ends. The CDR3 sequence is 16 residues long. The sample consisted of peripheral blood. The origin of this receptor is a man aged 45-60 years with acute or convalescent COVID-19. The chain joins TRBV5-1 to TRBJ1-1; no clear D. CDR3 residues: CASSLSLSSGNTEAFF. CDR3 in DNA: TGCGCCAGCAGCTTGAGTTTGAGCTCTGGGAACACTGAAGCTTTCTTT.